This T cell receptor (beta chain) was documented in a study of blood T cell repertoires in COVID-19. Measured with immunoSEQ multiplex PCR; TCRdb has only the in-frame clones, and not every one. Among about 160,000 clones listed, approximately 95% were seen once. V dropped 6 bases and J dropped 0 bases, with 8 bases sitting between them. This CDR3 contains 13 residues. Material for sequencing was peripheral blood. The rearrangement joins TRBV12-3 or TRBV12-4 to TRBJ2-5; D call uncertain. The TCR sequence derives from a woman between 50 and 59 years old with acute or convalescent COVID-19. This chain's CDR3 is CASSPRNQETQYF. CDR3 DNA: TGTGCCAGCAGCCCCAGGAACCAAGAGACCCAGTACTTC.